This TCR beta chain was sequenced in a study of molecular identifiers for immune sequencing clone quantification (dated by TCRdb to between 2018 and 2020). At the level of the whole study: For a replicate experiment, the RNA from either approximately 20,000 or 98,000 naive CD8 T cells was divided into five aliquots, and four of those aliquots went on to sequencing. The study was a methods study using CD8 T cells to benchmark molecular-identifier clustering-based TCR repertoire sequencing (MIDCIRS) and TCR RNA copy counting. Study-wide conclusions, independent of this receptor: The sizes of highly expanded clones could end up underestimated when identical TCR molecules share a barcode. Modeling gave approximately 3 recovered TCR RNA copies per cell versus approximately 10 by digital PCR, implying roughly 30% capture efficiency. In CMV-specific effector cells, clones with more than 20 RNA copies accounted for over 99% of molecules, whereas in naive cells such clones accounted for under 1%. When barcode sub-clustering was not used, chimeric consensus sequences inflated TCR diversity, with chimeras reaching as high as 47%. Even against a background of 850,000 to 1,000,000 naive CD8 T cells, spiked-in Jurkat TCR RNA amounting to a single cell's worth was reported to be detectable. Naive libraries contained spiked-in Jurkat TCR RNA (roughly 10 copies' worth), which is not part of the donor repertoire.

To prepare the library, PCR was applied. Sequencer: Illumina HiSeq 4000. Bulk TCR libraries were generated as previously described, with the TCR primers listed in Table S5 used. Total RNA was purified with the Qiagen AllPrep DNA/RNA kit. Before analysis, reads from multiple sequencing runs of one library were combined. From the authors' description of their analysis: Reads were retained only if their TCR constant sequence matched exactly, and those retained reads were trimmed to 150 nt and grouped according to their 12-nt molecular barcodes. Reads in each barcode group were sub-clustered using a 15% Levenshtein threshold, and a quality-weighted consensus sequence was built for each RNA molecule. Non-functional sequences were discarded, and so were lower-count sequences lying one edit away from another sequence. Based on a fit of two negative binomial distributions, barcode sub-clusters having less than 20% of the maximum read count were discarded. TCRdb trimmed the raw reads at Q25, called clones with MiXCR and kept productive beta chains. Under each unique CDR3 protein, matching rows form one entry showing the most common genes and DNA. TCRdb's processing, not the authors' own work, is the source of the V and J calls. For this sample there are around 480,000 distinct CDR3 sequences; around 21% appear just once. Clones ranked in the top ten supply 0.7% to 0.95% of the sample.

Libraries of naive CD8 T cells were generated from approximately 20,000 to 1,000,000 sorted cells, with 10%, 30% or 50% of the purified RNA used. Naive CD8 T cells, defined as CD8+CD4-CCR7+CD45RA+, were FACS-sorted into RLT Plus buffer on a BD FACSAria II. More than 8 TCR copies' worth of Jurkat RNA were spiked into about 19,000-1,100,000 naive CD8 T cell samples to test detection sensitivity. CD8 T cells were enriched with RosetteSep CD8+ T Cell Enrichment Cocktail and Ficoll-Paque, followed by ACK red cell lysis. This clonotype turned up a few times. Its antigen target is currently unknown. No much larger clone is present one base from it, and per-base qualities are unavailable. V and J lose 7 bases and 4 bases, and a span of 8 bases separates them. Measured from the cysteine to the phenylalanine, the CDR3 is 12 residues long. Kept here is only the CDR3 DNA, which spans 36 bases and is read in frame from base 1. Via the germline V gene, CDR1 is MNHEY and CDR2 SVGAGI.

Recombination connected TRBV6-5 to TRBJ2-1; there is no confident call for the D gene. Sequencing used naive CD8+ T cells from blood, with Jurkat cell RNA spiked in. The cell subset or site label here, explained by the study, means: FACS-sorted CD8+CD4-CCR7+CD45RA+ naive T cells. The sequence came from a human donor in good health. Some libraries in this study had Jurkat cell RNA spiked in. DNA sequence: TGTGCCAGCAATGACCCATACAATGAGCAGTTCTTC. The translation is CASNDPYNEQFF.